This T cell receptor (beta chain) was profiled in a study of blood T cell repertoires in COVID-19. Assay: immunoSEQ multiplex PCR; the TCRdb copy retains only in-frame clones and omits some. This sample has about 97,000 clones, with 87% found just once. This clone was seen more than once but under ten times. The CDR3 sequence is 13 residues long. Germline CDR1 SQVTM, CDR2 ANQGSEA. Between the trimmed V and J ends, which lost 7 bases and 4 bases, there was a span of 16 bases. The chain links TRBV29-1 to TRBJ1-1; weak D call: TRBD1 (6 bases). This receptor was obtained from a human donor in a cohort sampled during active COVID-19. The sample was peripheral blood. The CDR3 bases are TGCAGCGCAAATCGACAGGATGGCACTGAAGCTTTCTTT. It translates to CSANRQDGTEAFF.